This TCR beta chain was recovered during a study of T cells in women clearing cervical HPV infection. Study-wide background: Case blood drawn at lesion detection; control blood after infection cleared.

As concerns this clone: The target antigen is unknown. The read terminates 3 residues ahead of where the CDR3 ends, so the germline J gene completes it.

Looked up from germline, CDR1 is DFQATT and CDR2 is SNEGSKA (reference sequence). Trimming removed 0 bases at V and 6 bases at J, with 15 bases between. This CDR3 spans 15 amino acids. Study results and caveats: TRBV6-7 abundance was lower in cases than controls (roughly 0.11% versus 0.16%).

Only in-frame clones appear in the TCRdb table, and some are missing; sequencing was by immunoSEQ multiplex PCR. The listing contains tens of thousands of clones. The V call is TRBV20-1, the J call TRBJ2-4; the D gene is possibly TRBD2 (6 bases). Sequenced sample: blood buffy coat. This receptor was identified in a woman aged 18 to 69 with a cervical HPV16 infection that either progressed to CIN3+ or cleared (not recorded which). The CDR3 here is CSARDLGTQINIQYF. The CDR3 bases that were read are TGCAGTGCTAGAGATCTTGGGACTCAGATAAACATT.